This paragraph reports one T cell receptor (beta chain). The antigen remains undetermined. This sample is drawn from a study of post-analysis software for immune sequencing data. Study-level results: Patients had higher frequencies than controls of roughly 5 TRBV segments, including TRBV5-6, TRBV5-1 and TRBV20-1.

Prepared libraries of TCR beta cDNA carried unique molecular identifiers. TCRdb ran MiXCR on the PCR reads and lists one entry per CDR3 protein. The sample has hundreds of thousands of distinct CDR3 sequences, around 64% seen once. The CDR3 loop spans 17 amino acids. The V and J ends lost 4 bases and 0 bases respectively, with 16 bases between them. Germline-derived CDR1 and CDR2 are MNHEY and SMNVEV (reference sequence). This receptor was taken from a girl between 2 and 10 years old with multiple sclerosis. The sequenced material came from blood. V and J are TRBV27 and TRBJ1-5, with D possibly matching TRBD1 (5 bases). CDR3 coding DNA: TGTGCCAGCAGTTCCCTGGGGGATCCCTTTAGCAATCAGCCCCAGCATTTT. Its protein product is CASSSLGDPFSNQPQHF.